These 14 T cell receptor beta chains originate from one sample sequenced in a study of OX40 agonist ivuxolimab in advanced cancers. Assay used: immunoSEQ multiplex PCR; TCRdb lists only in-frame clones, some missing. The sample carries tens of thousands of clones, around 89% recorded once. The specimen was CD4+ or CD8+ T cells sorted from blood, collected in a trial of the OX40 agonist ivuxolimab. The receptors come from an adult with an advanced solid tumor such as melanoma, head and neck, liver or kidney cancer.

V gene TRBV6-4 combines with J gene TRBJ2-1, with D tentatively TRBD1 or TRBD2 (5 bases each). Germline V gene data show CDR1 as MRHNA and CDR2 as SNTAGT. CDR3 length equals 16 residues. V lost 5 bases to trimming and J lost 4 bases, with 18 bases between them. CDR3 sequence: CASSYRRDGYYNEQFF. CDR3 in DNA: TGTGCCAGCAGTTATCGCCGGGACGGCTATTACAATGAGCAGTTCTTC.

The V and J genes are TRBV11-3 and TRBJ2-1, with D hard to call. The CDR3 extends over 16 amino acids. Germline loops: CDR1 SGHNT, CDR2 YENEEA. V lost 5 bases and J 3 bases, leaving 17 bases between the germline ends. CDR3 in amino acids: CASSPARLVNYNEQFF. The DNA of the CDR3 is TGTGCCAGCAGCCCCGCGAGGCTAGTGAACTACAATGAGCAGTTCTTC.

This sequence joins TRBV7-9 and TRBJ1-1; TRBD1 matches at 9 bases. Germline V gives CDR1 SEHNR, CDR2 FQNEAQ (reference sequence). Losses at the gene ends were 3 bases for V and 7 bases for J; bases not matched to a gene: 12. This CDR3 has 16 amino acids. The CDR3 reads CASSLASGQGLVEAFF. CDR3 DNA: TGTGCCAGCAGCTTGGCCTCGGGACAGGGTCTGGTTGAAGCTTTCTTT.

This clone appeared once. The chain recombines TRBV6-1 with TRBJ2-2, with 7 bases lining up with TRBD1. The CDR3 contains 15 residues. The V gene's germline CDR1 is MNHNS and CDR2 SASEGT. The ends lost 6 bases at V and 4 bases at J; junction bases unmatched: 8. Here the CDR3 reads CASSENRGVTGELFF. The CDR3 nucleotides read TGTGCCAGCAGCGAAAACAGGGGAGTCACCGGGGAGCTGTTTTTT.

V is TRBV28 and J is TRBJ1-6; D is undetermined. From germline, CDR1 is MDHEN and CDR2 SYDVKM. This CDR3 is 15 amino acids long. With 5 bases removed from V and 3 bases from J, the gap between germline ends came to 11 bases. CDR3 residues: CASSPARGYNSPLHF. Here the CDR3 DNA reads TGTGCCAGCAGTCCGGCCCGGGGCTATAATTCACCCCTCCACTTT. The full variable domain, its missing parts supplied by reference TRBV28 and TRBJ1-6, is DVKVTQSSRYLVKRTGEKVFLECVQDMDHENMFWYRQDPGLGLRLIYFSYDVKMKEKGDIPEGYSVSREKKERFSLILESASTNQTSMYLCASSPARGYNSPLHFGNGTRLTVT.

This chain joins TRBV6-6 and TRBJ2-1; 7 bases are shared with TRBD1. The V segment lost 8 bases and the J segment 2 bases; nucleotides outside the gene matches: 3. The CDR3 contains 13 residues. The germline V gene has CDR1 MNHNY and CDR2 SVGAGI (reference sequence). Here the CDR3 reads CASGTEAYNEQFF. The CDR3 DNA reads as TGTGCCAGCGGGACAGAGGCCTACAATGAGCAGTTCTTC.

This chain uses TRBV5-6 with TRBJ2-1; 10 bases are shared with TRBD2. V lost 3 bases, J lost 0 bases, and 9 bases stayed unmatched. The CDR3 extends over 18 amino acids. Per the germline V gene, CDR1 is SGHDT and CDR2 is YYEEEE. This CDR3 reads CASSSASSGRGSYNEQFF. The DNA for the CDR3 is TGTGCCAGCAGCTCAGCCTCTAGCGGGAGAGGCTCCTACAATGAGCAGTTCTTC.

V and J are TRBV7-9 and TRBJ2-7; TRBD2 agrees at 9 bases. V lost 3 bases and J lost 6; bases outside the gene matches: 6. Germline assignment: CDR1 SEHNR and CDR2 FQNEAQ (reference sequence). There are 14 residues in the CDR3. This CDR3 is CASSLGTSWGEQYF. CDR3 DNA: TGTGCCAGCAGCTTGGGGACTAGCTGGGGCGAGCAGTACTTC.

In DNA form, the CDR3 reads TGTGCCAGCAGCTTGGGGCTTGGCTACACCTTC. It is translated as CASSLGLGYTF. The rearrangement joins TRBV5-6 to TRBJ1-2; no definite D call. V was cut by 0 bases and J by 7 bases, with 4 bases left in between. The CDR3 extends over 11 amino acids. Per the germline V gene, CDR1 is SGHDT and CDR2 is YYEEEE.

The V call is TRBV2, the J call TRBJ2-7, with D unresolved. This CDR3 is built from 16 residues. Trimming left V 7 bases short and J 3 bases short, with 22 bases between. Germline V lookup: CDR1 SNHLY, CDR2 FYNNEI. Here the CDR3 DNA reads TGTGCCAGCACCCCACCGCCGCCAATGAAAGACTACGAGCAGTACTTC. Translating gives CASTPPPPMKDYEQYF. Filled out from reference TRBV2 and TRBJ2-7, the complete variable domain reads EPEVTQTPSHQVTQMGQEVILRCVPISNHLYFYWYRQILGQKVEFLVSFYNNEISEKSEIFDDQFSVERPDGSNFTLKIRSTKLEDSAMYFCASTPPPPMKDYEQYFGPGTRLTVT.

The chain employs TRBV19 and TRBJ2-7; 8 bases are a match to TRBD2. V lost 4 bases to trimming and J lost 1 base; unmatched junction nucleotides: 3. This CDR3 contains 14 residues. Looked up from germline, CDR1 is LNHDA and CDR2 is SQIVND (reference sequence). The CDR3 loop is CASSKSGSSYEQYF. The CDR3 DNA is TGTGCCAGTAGTAAAAGCGGGAGTTCCTACGAGCAGTACTTC. Full variable domain (rest looked up from reference TRBV19 and TRBJ2-7): DGGITQSPKYLFRKEGQNVTLSCEQNLNHDAMYWYRQDPGQGLRLIYYSQIVNDFQKGDIAEGYSVSREKKESFPLTVTSAQKNPTAFYLCASSKSGSSYEQYFGPGTRLTVT.

The V call is TRBV6-1, the J call TRBJ1-2, with D possibly TRBD1 on 5 matching bases. CDR1 is MNHNS, CDR2 SASEGT, per germline. The V gene lost 2 bases and the J gene lost 8 bases, with 15 bases spanning the gap. CDR3 length: 14 amino acids. In DNA, the CDR3 is TGTGCCAGCAGTGAACCCGGGCAGGGCTGGGGCTACACCTTC. This sequence encodes CASSEPGQGWGYTF.

This chain joins TRBV5-1 and TRBJ2-7; tentatively, D is TRBD2 (5 bases). CDR3 length equals 14 residues. Between the trimmed V and J ends, which lost 1 base and 3 bases, there was a span of 11 bases. The germline V gene encodes CDR1 SGHRS and CDR2 YFSETQ. CDR3 sequence (DNA): TGCGCCAGCAGCTTGTACACGGGGTACTACGAGCAGTACTTC. It codes for CASSLYTGYYEQYF.

V is TRBV2 and J is TRBJ2-3; TRBD1 aligns across 8 bases. This CDR3 is built from 15 residues. Trimming cost V 4 bases and J 5 bases; bases outside gene matches: 8. Germline loops: CDR1 SNHLY, CDR2 FYNNEI. The chain's CDR3 is CASSAGQAAVDTQYF. The CDR3, as DNA: TGTGCCAGCAGTGCGGGACAGGCCGCGGTAGATACGCAGTATTTT. The variable domain in full, completed from reference TRBV2 and TRBJ2-3, reads EPEVTQTPSHQVTQMGQEVILRCVPISNHLYFYWYRQILGQKVEFLVSFYNNEISEKSEIFDDQFSVERPDGSNFTLKIRSTKLEDSAMYFCASSAGQAAVDTQYFGPGTRLTVL.